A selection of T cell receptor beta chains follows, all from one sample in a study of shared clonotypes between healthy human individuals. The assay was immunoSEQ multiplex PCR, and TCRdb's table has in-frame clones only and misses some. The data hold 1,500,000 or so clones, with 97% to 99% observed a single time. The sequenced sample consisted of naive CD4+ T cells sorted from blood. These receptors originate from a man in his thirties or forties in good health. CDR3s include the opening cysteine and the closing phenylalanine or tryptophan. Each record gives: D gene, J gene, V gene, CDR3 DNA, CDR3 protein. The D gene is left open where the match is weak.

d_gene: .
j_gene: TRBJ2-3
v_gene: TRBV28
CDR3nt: TGTGCCAGCAGCCCCAGACTAGTCACAGATACGCAGTATTTT
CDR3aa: CASSPRLVTDTQYF

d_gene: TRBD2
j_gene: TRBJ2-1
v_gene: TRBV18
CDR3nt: TGTGCCAGCTCACCATTCCCACTAGCGGGAGGGCCTGGTGAGCAGTTCTTC
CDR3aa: CASSPFPLAGGPGEQFF

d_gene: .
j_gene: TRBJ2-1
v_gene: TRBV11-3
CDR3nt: TGTGCCAGCAGCTTAGATGGTGGCACAGGTTTAGGTGAGCAGTTCTTC
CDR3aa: CASSLDGGTGLGEQFF

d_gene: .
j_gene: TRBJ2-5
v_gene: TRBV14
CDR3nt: TGTGCCAGCAGCCAAACCGGGAGATCGGGGACCCAGTACTTC
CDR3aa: CASSQTGRSGTQYF

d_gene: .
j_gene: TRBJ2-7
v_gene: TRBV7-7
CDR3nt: TGTGCTAGCAGCTTAGGCGCAGGCTACGAGCAGTACTTC
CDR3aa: CASSLGAGYEQYF

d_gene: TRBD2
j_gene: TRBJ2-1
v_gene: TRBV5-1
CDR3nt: TGCGCCAGCAGCTTAACTAGCGGGAGTAATGAGCAGTTCTTC
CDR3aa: CASSLTSGSNEQFF

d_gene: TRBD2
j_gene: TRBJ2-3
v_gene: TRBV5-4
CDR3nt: TGTGCCAGCAGCTTGGGCGGGGGGCCTACAGATACGCAGTATTTT
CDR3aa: CASSLGGGPTDTQYF

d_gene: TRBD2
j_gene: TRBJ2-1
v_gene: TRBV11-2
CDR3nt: TGTGCCAGCAGCCAACTAGCGGACTCCTACAATGAGCAGTTCTTC
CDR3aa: CASSQLADSYNEQFF

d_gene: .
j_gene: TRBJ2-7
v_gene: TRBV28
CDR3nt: TGTGCCGGGCGAGGGCAGGGCAATTTAGGGGAGCAGTACTTC
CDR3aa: CAGRGQGNLGEQYF

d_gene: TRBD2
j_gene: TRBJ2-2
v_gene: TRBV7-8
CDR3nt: TGTGCCAGCAGCTTACAGCCTTGGACTAGCGCTGACGGTGGTACCGGGGAGCTGTTTTTT
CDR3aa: CASSLQPWTSADGGTGELFF

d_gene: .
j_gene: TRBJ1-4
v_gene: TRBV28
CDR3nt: TGTGCCAGCAGCCCGGGACTGAGGGAAAAACTGTTTTTT
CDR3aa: CASSPGLREKLFF

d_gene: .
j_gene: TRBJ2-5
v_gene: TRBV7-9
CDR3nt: TGTGCCAGCAGCTTAGAGGCAGCGAGGGAGACCCAGTACTTC
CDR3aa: CASSLEAARETQYF

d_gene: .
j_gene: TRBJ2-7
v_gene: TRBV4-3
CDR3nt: TGCGCCAGCAGCCAAGATAGGGCAGGGAATACCCCCCCCTACGAGCAGTACTTC
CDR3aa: CASSQDRAGNTPPYEQYF

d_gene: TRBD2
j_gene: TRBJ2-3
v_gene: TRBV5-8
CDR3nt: TGTGCCAGCAGAAGCGGGAGGGGTTACACAGATACGCAGTATTTT
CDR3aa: CASRSGRGYTDTQYF